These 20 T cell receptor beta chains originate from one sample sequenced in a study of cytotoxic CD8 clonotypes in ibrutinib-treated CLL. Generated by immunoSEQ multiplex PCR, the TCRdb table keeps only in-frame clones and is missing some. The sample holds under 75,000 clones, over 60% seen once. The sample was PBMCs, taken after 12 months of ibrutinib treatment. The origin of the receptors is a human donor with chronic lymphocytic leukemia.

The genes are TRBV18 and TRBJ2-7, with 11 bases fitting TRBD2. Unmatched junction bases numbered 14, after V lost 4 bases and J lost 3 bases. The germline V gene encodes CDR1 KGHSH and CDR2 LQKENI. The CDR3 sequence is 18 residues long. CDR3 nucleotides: TGTGCCAGCTCACGACTGAGGCTAGCGGGAGGCCGGGGCTACGAGCAGTACTTC. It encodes CASSRLRLAGGRGYEQYF.

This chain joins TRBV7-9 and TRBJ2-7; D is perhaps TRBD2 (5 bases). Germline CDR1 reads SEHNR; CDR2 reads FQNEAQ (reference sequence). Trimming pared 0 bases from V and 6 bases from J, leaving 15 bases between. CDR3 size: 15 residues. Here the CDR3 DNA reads TGTGCCAGCAGCTTAGCGCTAGACGGTGGAGGCGAGCAGTACTTC. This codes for CASSLALDGGGEQYF.

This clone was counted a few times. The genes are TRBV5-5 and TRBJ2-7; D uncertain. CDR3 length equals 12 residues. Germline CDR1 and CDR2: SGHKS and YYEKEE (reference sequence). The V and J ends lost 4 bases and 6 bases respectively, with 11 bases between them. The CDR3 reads CASSIVGPEQYF. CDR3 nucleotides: TGTGCCAGCAGCATCGTTGGGCCCGAGCAGTACTTC.

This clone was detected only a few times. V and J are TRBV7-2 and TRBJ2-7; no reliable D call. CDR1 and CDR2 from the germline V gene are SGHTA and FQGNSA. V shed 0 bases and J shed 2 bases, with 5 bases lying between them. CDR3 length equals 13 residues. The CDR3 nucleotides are TGTGCCAGCAGCTTAGCGCGGACCTACGAGCAGTACTTC. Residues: CASSLARTYEQYF. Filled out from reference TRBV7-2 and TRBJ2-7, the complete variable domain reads GAGVSQSPSNKVTEKGKDVELRCDPISGHTALYWYRQSLGQGLEFLIYFQGNSAPDKSGLPSDRFSAERTGGSVSTLTIQRTQQEDSAVYLCASSLARTYEQYFGPGTRLTVT.

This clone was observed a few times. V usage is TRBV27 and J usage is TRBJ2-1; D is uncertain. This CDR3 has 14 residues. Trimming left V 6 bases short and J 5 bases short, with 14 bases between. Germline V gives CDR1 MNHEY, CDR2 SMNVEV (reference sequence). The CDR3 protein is CASRWSGVNNEQFF. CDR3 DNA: TGTGCCAGCAGATGGTCGGGTGTCAACAATGAGCAGTTCTTC.

The CDR3 region is CASLASLGITEAFF. CDR3 nucleotides: TGTGCCAGCTTAGCCTCCCTCGGGATTACTGAAGCTTTCTTT. The V and J genes are TRBV18 and TRBJ1-1; D is undetermined. Germline V gene lookup returns CDR1 KGHSH and CDR2 LQKENI. The V end was cut by 7 bases, the J end by 5 bases, with 17 bases between. The CDR3 contains 14 residues. Combining the CDR3 with reference TRBV18 and TRBJ1-1 gives the whole variable domain NAGVMQNPRHLVRRRGQEARLRCSPMKGHSHVYWYRQLPEEGLKFMVYLQKENIIDESGMPKERFSAEFPKEGPSILRIQQVVRGDSAAYFCASLASLGITEAFFGQGTRLTVV.

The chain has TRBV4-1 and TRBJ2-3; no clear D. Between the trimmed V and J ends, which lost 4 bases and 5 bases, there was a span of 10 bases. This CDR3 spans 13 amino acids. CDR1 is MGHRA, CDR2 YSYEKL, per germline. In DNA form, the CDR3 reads TGCGCCAGCAGCCGGCCTGGGGTAGATACGCAGTATTTT. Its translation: CASSRPGVDTQYF.

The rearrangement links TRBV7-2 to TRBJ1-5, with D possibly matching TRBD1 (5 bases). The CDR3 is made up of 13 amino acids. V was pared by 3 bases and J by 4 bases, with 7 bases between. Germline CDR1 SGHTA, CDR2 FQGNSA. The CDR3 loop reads CASSLGPNQPQHF. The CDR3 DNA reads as TGTGCCAGCAGCTTGGGGCCAAATCAGCCCCAGCATTTT.

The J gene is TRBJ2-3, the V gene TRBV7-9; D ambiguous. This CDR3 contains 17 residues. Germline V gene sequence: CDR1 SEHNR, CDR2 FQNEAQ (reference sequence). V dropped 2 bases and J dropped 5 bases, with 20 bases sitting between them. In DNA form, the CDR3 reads TGTGCCAGCAGCTTATCCCCGACTGTTAAGGTAGGAGATACGCAGTATTTT. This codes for CASSLSPTVKVGDTQYF.

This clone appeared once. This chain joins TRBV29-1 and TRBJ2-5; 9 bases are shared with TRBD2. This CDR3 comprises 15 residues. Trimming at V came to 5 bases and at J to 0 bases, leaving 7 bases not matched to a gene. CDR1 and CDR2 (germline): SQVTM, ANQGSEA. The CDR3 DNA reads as TGCAGCGTTAATGGGCGGGGGGGTAACCAAGAGACCCAGTACTTC. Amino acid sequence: CSVNGRGGNQETQYF. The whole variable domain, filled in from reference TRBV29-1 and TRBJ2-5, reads SAVISQKPSRDICQRGTSLTIQCQVDSQVTMMFWYRQQPGQSLTLIATANQGSEATYESGFVIDKFPISRPNLTFSTLTVSNMSPEDSSIYLCSVNGRGGNQETQYFGPGTRLLVL.

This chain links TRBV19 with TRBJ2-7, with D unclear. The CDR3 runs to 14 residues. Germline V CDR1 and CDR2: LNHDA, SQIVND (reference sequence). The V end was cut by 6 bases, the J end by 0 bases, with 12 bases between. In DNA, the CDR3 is TGTGCCAGTAGAGGTACCACCCTCTCCTACGAGCAGTACTTC. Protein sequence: CASRGTTLSYEQYF.

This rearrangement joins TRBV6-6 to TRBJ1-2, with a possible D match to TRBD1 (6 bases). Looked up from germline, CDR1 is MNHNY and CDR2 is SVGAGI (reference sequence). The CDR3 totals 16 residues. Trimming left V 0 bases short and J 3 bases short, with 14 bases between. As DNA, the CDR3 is TGTGCCAGCAGTTACTCTACAGGGAGGTGGGACTATGGCTACACCTTC. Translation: CASSYSTGRWDYGYTF.

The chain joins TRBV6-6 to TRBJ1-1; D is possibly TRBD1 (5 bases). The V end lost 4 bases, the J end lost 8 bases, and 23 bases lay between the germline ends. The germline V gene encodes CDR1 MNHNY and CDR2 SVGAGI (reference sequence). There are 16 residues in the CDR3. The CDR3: CASSFNAGTNPPEAFF. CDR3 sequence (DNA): TGTGCCAGCAGTTTTAACGCCGGGACCAACCCTCCGGAAGCTTTCTTT.

The CDR3 protein is CASSLGRYTDTQYF. The CDR3 nucleotides are TGTGCCAGCAGCTTAGGGCGGTACACAGATACGCAGTATTTT. The rearrangement uses TRBV7-2 and TRBJ2-3; D gene ambiguous. Germline lookup yields CDR1 SGHTA and CDR2 FQGNSA. CDR3 length: 14 amino acids. Trimming shortened V by 1 base and J by 2 bases, and 7 bases separated the two germline ends. The whole variable domain, filled in from reference TRBV7-2 and TRBJ2-3, reads GAGVSQSPSNKVTEKGKDVELRCDPISGHTALYWYRQSLGQGLEFLIYFQGNSAPDKSGLPSDRFSAERTGGSVSTLTIQRTQQEDSAVYLCASSLGRYTDTQYFGPGTRLTVL.

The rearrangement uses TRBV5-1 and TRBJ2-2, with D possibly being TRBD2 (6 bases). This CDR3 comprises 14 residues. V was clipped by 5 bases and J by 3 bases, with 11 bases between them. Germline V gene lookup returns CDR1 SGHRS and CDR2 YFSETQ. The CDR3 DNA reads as TGCGCCAGCAGTCGTAGCGGAGACACCGGGGAGCTGTTTTTT. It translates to CASSRSGDTGELFF. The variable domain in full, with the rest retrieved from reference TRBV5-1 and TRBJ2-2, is KAGVTQTPRYLIKTRGQQVTLSCSPISGHRSVSWYQQTPGQGLQFLFEYFSETQRNKGNFPGRFSGRQFSNSRSEMNVSTLELGDSALYLCASSRSGDTGELFFGEGSRLTVL.

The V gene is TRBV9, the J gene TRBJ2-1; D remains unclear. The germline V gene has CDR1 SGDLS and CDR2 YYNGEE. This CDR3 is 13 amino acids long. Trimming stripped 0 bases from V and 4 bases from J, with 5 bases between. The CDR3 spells CASSVGRYNEQFF. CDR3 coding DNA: TGTGCCAGCAGCGTAGGTAGGTACAATGAGCAGTTCTTC.

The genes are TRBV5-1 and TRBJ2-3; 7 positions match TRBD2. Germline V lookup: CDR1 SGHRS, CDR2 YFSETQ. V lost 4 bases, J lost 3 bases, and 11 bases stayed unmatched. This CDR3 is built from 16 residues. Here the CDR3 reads CASSREAGSSTDTQYF. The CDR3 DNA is TGCGCCAGCAGCCGGGAAGCGGGAAGTTCGACAGATACGCAGTATTTT.

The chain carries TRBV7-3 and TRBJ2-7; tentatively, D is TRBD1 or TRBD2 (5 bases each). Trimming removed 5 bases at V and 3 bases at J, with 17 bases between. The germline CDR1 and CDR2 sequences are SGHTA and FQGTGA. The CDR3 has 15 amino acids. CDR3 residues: CASSLTGTVGYEQYF. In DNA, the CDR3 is TGTGCCAGCAGCCTTACCGGGACGGTGGGCTACGAGCAGTACTTC.

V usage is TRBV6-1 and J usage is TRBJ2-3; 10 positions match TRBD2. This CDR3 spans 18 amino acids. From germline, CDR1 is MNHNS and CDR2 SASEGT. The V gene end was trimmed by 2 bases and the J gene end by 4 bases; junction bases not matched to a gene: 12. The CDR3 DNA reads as TGTGCCAGCAGTGAATTGGTCCGTCTAGCGGGAGTGGCAGATACGCAGTATTTT. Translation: CASSELVRLAGVADTQYF.

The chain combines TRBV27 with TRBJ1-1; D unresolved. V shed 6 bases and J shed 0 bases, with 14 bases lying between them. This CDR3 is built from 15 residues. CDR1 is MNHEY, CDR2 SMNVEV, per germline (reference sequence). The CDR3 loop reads CASRTSRFLNTEAFF. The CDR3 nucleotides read TGTGCCAGCAGAACGTCGCGGTTCTTGAACACTGAAGCTTTCTTT.